Below, 5 T cell receptor beta chains from the same sample are listed, as sequenced in a study of T cells in women clearing cervical HPV infection. Sequenced by immunoSEQ multiplex PCR; TCRdb stores in-frame clones only, minus some. The sample has roughly 22,000 clones, and its top ten clones hold 3.3%. The sample taken for sequencing was blood buffy coat. Receptor source: a woman aged 18-70 years with a cervical HPV16 infection that either progressed to CIN3+ or cleared (not recorded which).

Remarks on this clone: The read comes to an end 3 residues before the CDR3 does, leaving the germline J gene to fill in the end. V usage is TRBV30 and J usage is TRBJ2-1; D is perhaps TRBD1 (6 bases). The CDR3 extends over 16 amino acids. Trimming shortened V by 5 bases and J by 7 bases, and 24 bases separated the two germline ends. CDR1 GTSNPN and CDR2 SVGIG come from the germline V gene (reference sequence). The CDR3 loop is CAWFTGLVSGRNEQFF. The part of the CDR3 DNA that was read is TGTGCCTGGTTCACAGGGTTGGTTTCTGGAAGGAATGAG.

With regard to this clone: The observed sequence ends 3 residues before the CDR3 terminus, with the missing tail filled in from the germline J gene. The chain links TRBV7-2 to TRBJ1-2; D possibly corresponds to TRBD1 (6 bases). V was shortened by 8 bases and J by 6 bases, with 22 bases between the two germline ends. CDR1 is SGHTA, CDR2 FQGNSA, per germline. CDR3 length: 15 residues. CDR3 DNA, as far as it was read: TGTGCCAGCGTCCCTTATCACGGGACAAACCATGGC. This encodes CASVPYHGTNHG. The full CDR3 protein reads CASVPYHGTNHGYTF.

To note about this clone: The sequenced fragment ends 3 residues before the CDR3 boundary, so the rest is inferred from the germline J gene. The chain recombines TRBV20-1 with TRBJ2-1; 13 bases are a match to TRBD2. Germline V gene sequence: CDR1 DFQATT, CDR2 SNEGSKA (reference sequence). The V gene end was trimmed by 5 bases and the J gene end by 7 bases; junction bases not matched to a gene: 11. CDR3 length: 16 residues. CDR3 sequence: CSASRTSGSPWNEQFF. Partial CDR3 DNA: TGCAGTGCTTCTCGGACTAGCGGGAGCCCTTGGAATGAG.

Note on this clone: The read gets to within 3 residues of the CDR3 end, and the germline J gene fills in the rest. This chain connects TRBV19 to TRBJ1-1; 9 bases agree with TRBD1. The CDR3 loop spans 15 amino acids. V lost 6 bases, J lost 0 bases, and 5 bases stayed unmatched. Germline V gives CDR1 LNHDA, CDR2 SQIVND (reference sequence). CDR3 amino acids: CASSPGQGVNTEAFF. Partial CDR3 DNA: TGTGCCAGTAGCCCGGGACAGGGAGTGAACACTGAA.

To note about this clone: The CDR3 extends 3 residues past the end of the read, so its final part is completed from the germline J gene. J is TRBJ1-4 and V is TRBV6-2 or TRBV6-3; possible D gene TRBD1, 6 bases. V was clipped by 4 bases and J by 10 bases, with 16 bases between them. Per the germline V gene, CDR1 is MNHEY and CDR2 is SVGEGT. The CDR3 covers 14 residues. The CDR3 protein is CASSWGQGNGKLFF. CDR3 DNA, as far as it was read: TGTGCCAGCAGTTGGGGGCAGGGAAACGGAAAA.